This entry lists 8 T cell receptor beta chains sequenced from one sample in a study of shared clonotypes between healthy human individuals. TCRdb's table, derived via immunoSEQ multiplex PCR, lists solely in-frame clones and lacks some. The sample contains more than 1 million clones, approximately 80% of which appear only once. The sample comprised memory CD4+ T cells from PBMCs. Subset noted: CD45RA-negative fraction. The receptors derive from a man between 18 and 29 years old in good health. Some clones in this sample may be carry-over from other donors' samples.

The V call is TRBV4-2, the J call TRBJ2-3, with TRBD2 as a possible D gene (6 bases). Between the trimmed V and J ends, which lost 4 bases and 2 bases, there was a span of 13 bases. In germline, CDR1 is LGHNA, CDR2 YNFKEQ. CDR3 size: 15 residues. CDR3 in DNA: TGTGCCAGCAGCCCGGCGGGACCCTACACAGATACGCAGTATTTT. Translating gives CASSPAGPYTDTQYF.

This clone was seen only a few times. The chain is built from TRBV4-1 and TRBJ2-7, with D maybe TRBD2 (6 bases). This CDR3 contains 15 residues. The germline CDR1 and CDR2 sequences are MGHRA and YSYEKL. Trimming cost V 0 bases and J 3 bases, with 12 bases left between them. CDR3 nucleotides: TGCGCCAGCAGCCAAGATTTGGCGGGAATCTACGAGCAGTACTTC. This encodes CASSQDLAGIYEQYF.

The CDR3 sequence is CASSALPGQGSGANVLTF. The CDR3 nucleotides are TGTGCCAGCAGTGCGCTACCGGGACAGGGTTCCGGGGCCAACGTCCTGACTTTC. This rearrangement joins TRBV6-1 to TRBJ2-6; TRBD1 matches at 9 bases. Germline loops: CDR1 MNHNS, CDR2 SASEGT. V was pared by 4 bases and J by 4 bases, with 11 bases of the junction left unmatched. The CDR3 contains 18 residues.

The V call is TRBV9, the J call TRBJ2-7; D is unclear. Germline V gene sequence: CDR1 SGDLS, CDR2 YYNGEE. V lost 2 bases and J lost 2, with 14 bases in between. The CDR3 is 15 residues long. CDR3 loop: CASSVSATNAYEQYF. The CDR3 nucleotides read TGTGCCAGCAGCGTCTCTGCTACTAACGCCTACGAGCAGTACTTC. Full variable domain (remainder filled in from reference TRBV9 and TRBJ2-7): DSGVTQTPKHLITATGQRVTLRCSPRSGDLSVYWYQQSLDQGLQFLIQYYNGEERAKGNILERFSAQQFPDLHSELNLSSLELGDSALYFCASSVSATNAYEQYFGPGTRLTVT.

The genes are TRBV29-1 and TRBJ1-2; D call uncertain. The germline gives CDR1 SQVTM, CDR2 ANQGSEA. Trimming removed 5 bases from V and 6 bases from J, with 10 bases in between. This CDR3 spans 11 amino acids. CDR3 sequence: CSVRWGDGYTF. CDR3 sequence (DNA): TGCAGCGTTAGATGGGGAGATGGCTACACCTTC.

CDR3 in DNA: TGCAGTGCCGCGACTAATGAGCAGTTCTTC. Translation: CSAATNEQFF. The rearrangement links TRBV20-1 to TRBJ2-1; D is uncertain. Between the trimmed V and J ends, which lost 6 bases and 7 bases, there was a span of 7 bases. From germline, CDR1 is DFQATT and CDR2 SNEGSKA (reference sequence). CDR3 length: 10 amino acids.

The gene calls are TRBV28 and TRBJ1-4, with D tentatively TRBD1 (5 bases). CDR1 is MDHEN, CDR2 SYDVKM, per germline. Trimming left V 2 bases short and J 5 bases short, with 12 bases between. This CDR3 has 15 residues. Here the CDR3 DNA reads TGTGCCAGCAGTTTACCGACGGGGCTAAATGAAAAACTGTTTTTT. Translating gives CASSLPTGLNEKLFF.

The chain combines TRBV7-3 with TRBJ2-1; D ambiguous. The CDR3 is 15 amino acids. Germline V gives CDR1 SGHTA, CDR2 FQGTGA. V was trimmed by 5 bases and J by 0 bases, leaving 11 bases between them. The CDR3, as DNA: TGTGCCAGCAGCGATGGGCAGAGCTCCTACAATGAGCAGTTCTTC. It is translated as CASSDGQSSYNEQFF.